Below, 10 T cell receptor beta chains from the same sample are listed, as sequenced in a study of early T cells in non-severe SARS-CoV-2 infection. In TCRdb, the 5' RACE reads were re-called with MiXCR into one record per CDR3 protein. The data show some 70,000 distinct CDR3 sequences, roughly 10% seen once. The specimen was whole blood. These receptor sequences come from an adult who was a healthcare worker with PCR-confirmed SARS-CoV-2 infection or an uninfected control (not recorded which).

There are many counts of this clonotype. The V and J genes are TRBV7-2 and TRBJ1-2; D unclear. V gave up 5 bases and J gave up 6 bases, with 19 bases separating them. Germline CDR1 reads SGHTA; CDR2 reads FQGNSA. This CDR3 contains 15 residues. CDR3 amino acids: CASSLTFVARHGYTF. The CDR3 DNA follows: TGTGCCAGCAGCCTTACGTTCGTAGCCAGGCATGGCTACACCTTC.

There are a few counts of this clonotype. The chain combines TRBV5-1 with TRBJ2-3; 7 positions match TRBD1. The CDR3 spans 14 residues. The germline gives CDR1 SGHRS, CDR2 YFSETQ. J was trimmed by 2 bases and V by 3 bases; bases with no gene match: 3. The CDR3 spells CASSSGTDTDTQYF. CDR3 sequence (DNA): TGCGCCAGCAGCTCCGGGACAGACACAGATACGCAGTATTTT.

This clonotype was observed at least ten times. This chain uses TRBV3-1 with TRBJ2-1; 9 nucleotides align to TRBD2. The CDR3 covers 18 residues. Germline lookup yields CDR1 LGHDT and CDR2 YNNKEL (reference sequence). The ends lost 0 bases at V and 8 bases at J; junction bases unmatched: 14. DNA for the CDR3: TGTGCCAGCAGCCAAGACCCCCGGGCTAGCGGGGCCCACGATGAGCAGTTCTTC. It yields the protein CASSQDPRASGAHDEQFF.

In this sample, this clonotype turned up a few times. The rearrangement links TRBV2 to TRBJ2-4, with D possibly TRBD2 on 5 matching bases. Germline lookup yields CDR1 SNHLY and CDR2 FYNNEI. The ends were cut back, 6 bases at V and 9 bases at J, with 15 bases in the middle. This CDR3 has 13 residues. In DNA form, the CDR3 reads TGTGCCAGCAGGGAGGAGGTGGTGGGCATTCAGTACTTC. This sequence encodes CASREEVVGIQYF.

With regard to this clonotype: The junction differs from germline at one of its ends, possibly a read error. The V gene is TRBV4-2, the J gene TRBJ1-5; D is ambiguous. The CDR3 extends over 15 amino acids. Germline CDR1 and CDR2: LGHNA and YNFKEQ. The DNA of the CDR3 is TGTGCCAGCAGCCAAGTGGTGGGTAGCGATCAGCCCCAGCATTTT. This translates into CASSQVVGSDQPQHF.

This clonotype was detected ten times or more. This chain connects TRBV20-1 to TRBJ1-1, with D perhaps TRBD1 (5 bases). V was clipped by 1 base and J by 2 bases, with 14 bases between them. Germline V lookup: CDR1 DFQATT, CDR2 SNEGSKA (reference sequence). CDR3 length: 15 amino acids. The CDR3 reads CSARGVADSNTEAFF. In DNA form, the CDR3 reads TGCAGTGCTAGAGGGGTGGCAGACAGTAACACTGAAGCTTTCTTT.

In this sample, this clonotype turned up many times. The chain uses TRBV6-2 or TRBV6-3 and TRBJ1-2; D gene uncertain. With 3 bases removed from V and 4 bases from J, the gap between germline ends came to 12 bases. The CDR3 is 14 amino acids. Germline V gives CDR1 MNHEY, CDR2 SVGEGT. In nucleotides, the CDR3 is TGTGCCAGCAGTTATGAAGGGAACGGCTATGGCTACACCTTC. Translation gives CASSYEGNGYGYTF.

Ten or more counts support this clonotype. The chain links TRBV6-6 to TRBJ1-5; D perhaps matches TRBD1 (6 bases). V dropped 3 bases and J dropped 4 bases, with 19 bases sitting between them. The CDR3 runs to 17 residues. From germline, CDR1 is MNHNY and CDR2 SVGAGI (reference sequence). CDR3 sequence: CASSYSKAGGRNQPQHF. The CDR3 nucleotides are TGTGCCAGCAGTTATTCCAAAGCGGGGGGCCGGAATCAGCCCCAGCATTTT.

The chain has TRBV6-6 and TRBJ1-1; 11 bases match TRBD1. J was trimmed by 0 bases and V by 2 bases; bases with no gene match: 8. Looked up from germline, CDR1 is MNHNY and CDR2 is SVGAGI (reference sequence). This CDR3 comprises 18 residues. The CDR3 region is CASSYHGQGARVNTEAFF. The CDR3 DNA reads as TGTGCCAGCAGTTACCATGGACAGGGGGCGAGGGTGAACACTGAAGCTTTCTTT.

The chain carries TRBV27 and TRBJ2-4; D not certain. The V end was cut by 5 bases, the J end by 0 bases, with 11 bases between. In germline, CDR1 is MNHEY, CDR2 SMNVEV (reference sequence). This CDR3 contains 15 residues. In DNA, the CDR3 is TGTGCCAGCAGTCCCTCAAGGGTAGCCAAAAACATTCAGTACTTC. This codes for CASSPSRVAKNIQYF.